This passage covers 5 T cell receptor beta chains from one sample sequenced in a study of TIL therapy for anti-PD-1-resistant metastatic lung cancer. This was the immunoSEQ v3 assay. Sequencing was performed with immunoSEQ multiplex PCR; in TCRdb, only in-frame clones are kept and a portion is missing. The table shows about 44,000 clones, with around 80% occurring only once. The time point: pre-treatment sample, taken before nivolumab and TIL therapy. The specimen was blood, collected at baseline. The receptors here all came from a man in his 70s with non-small cell lung cancer.

This CDR3 is CASSPPGLAGEETQYF. CDR3 in DNA: TGTGCCAGCAGCCCCCCAGGACTAGCGGGAGAAGAGACCCAGTACTTC. V gene TRBV5-4 combines with J gene TRBJ2-5, with 13 bases aligning to TRBD2. The CDR3 length is 16 residues. The ends lost 4 bases at V and 3 bases at J; junction bases unmatched: 6. Germline lookup yields CDR1 SGHNT and CDR2 YYREEE (reference sequence).

This sequence joins TRBV7-6 and TRBJ1-2; TRBD1 agrees at 8 bases. J lost 7 bases, V lost 3 bases, and 4 bases had no gene match. CDR3 length: 13 amino acids. The germline V gene has CDR1 SGHVS and CDR2 FNYEAQ. The CDR3 DNA reads TGTGCCAGCAGCTTTCAGGGGGCGGGTGGCTACACCTTC. Translating gives CASSFQGAGGYTF.

The DNA for the CDR3 is TGTGCCAGCAGGACAGGGGGCGGGGAGACCCAGTACTTC. This encodes CASRTGGGETQYF. V is TRBV6-6 and J is TRBJ2-5; 10 bases are a match to TRBD1. With V trimmed by 6 bases and J by 5 bases, 3 bases remained unmatched. The germline CDR1 and CDR2 sequences are MNHNY and SVGAGI (reference sequence). The length of the CDR3 is 13 residues.

This clone was seen only a few times. The chain employs TRBV7-6 and TRBJ1-1, with TRBD1 identical over 9 bases. The CDR3 sequence is 15 residues long. The V gene end was trimmed by 5 bases and the J gene end by 5 bases; junction bases not matched to a gene: 9. Germline V lookup: CDR1 SGHVS, CDR2 FNYEAQ. DNA for the CDR3: TGTGCCAGCAGCCCACAGGGGGCGCGGAGTACTGAAGCTTTCTTT. Translating it yields CASSPQGARSTEAFF.

The J gene is TRBJ1-6, the V gene TRBV19, with TRBD1 as a possible D gene (6 bases). The length of the CDR3 is 14 residues. Per the germline V gene, CDR1 is LNHDA and CDR2 is SQIVND (reference sequence). V was shortened by 5 bases and J by 7 bases, with 12 bases between the two germline ends. Written as DNA, the CDR3 is TGTGCCAGTAGTGTCCGGGACAAAAATTCACCCCTCCACTTT. This encodes CASSVRDKNSPLHF.